This TCR beta chain was documented in a study of regulatory T cells in long-lasting Graves disease. Study overall: Patients with persistent Graves' disease had over 5 years of antithyroid drugs and persistent TSH receptor antibodies. Study conclusions and caveats: Limited samples may have lowered accuracy. Repertoires from persistent disease leaned toward TRBV28, TRBJ1-2 and TRBJ2-5. Compared with new cases, persistent Graves' patients showed reduced TCR diversity.

Remarks on this clonotype: Its target is not known.

Building of the TCR beta libraries involved iRepertoire HTBI primers and Arm-PCR of CDR3 regions. In TCRdb, the multiplex PCR reads were re-called with MiXCR into one record per CDR3 protein. The sample shows 450,000 or so distinct CDR3 sequences, less than 25% of them seen only once. Documented time point: persistent/refractory GD, antithyroid drugs over 5 years with positive TRAb. Generation of the TCR library employed RNA extracted from PBMCs. The germline CDR1 and CDR2 sequences are MNHEY and SMNVEV (reference sequence). This CDR3 spans 14 amino acids. V was cut by 3 bases and J by 5 bases, with 10 bases left in between.

The sequence derives from a female donor with Graves disease. This chain links TRBV27 with TRBJ2-2; a possible D gene is TRBD2 (5 bases). This specimen consisted of peripheral blood mononuclear cells (PBMCs), obtained when the disease was refractory, from a patient treated with antithyroid drugs. In DNA form, the CDR3 reads TGTGCCAGCAGTTTTGGCGGGCATACCGGGGAGCTGTTTTTT. Its protein is CASSFGGHTGELFF.